Listed below are T cell receptor beta chains from one sample, sequenced in a study of a mutant IDH1 vaccine in newly diagnosed glioma. TCRdb keeps only in-frame clones here, not all; method: immunoSEQ multiplex PCR. The data show about 64,000 clones, less than 85% seen once. These receptors' targets are unknown. Source: PBMCs, taken from a glioma patient whose treatment included an IDH1 peptide vaccine. The receptors were gathered from a woman aged 45-65 years with glioma. Both conserved end residues are part of each CDR3. The D gene is left open where the match is weak. Not all rows give a size; the values are once, few, many and, for expanded clones, a class.

d_gene | j_gene | v_gene | abundance | CDR3nt | CDR3aa
NA | TRBJ2-2 | TRBV9 | few | NA | CASSVGPGGELFF
NA | TRBJ1-2 | TRBV4-1 | once | TGCGCCAGCAGCCAAGAGGCCCAAGTCCGAAACTATGGCTACACCTTC | CASSQEAQVRNYGYTF
TRBD1 | TRBJ2-6 | TRBV9 | NA | TGTGCCAGCAGGGCAACCGGGACAGCTGACTCTGGGGCCAACGTCCTGACTTTC | CASRATGTADSGANVLTF
TRBD1 | TRBJ1-5 | TRBV5-6 | NA | TGTGCCAGCAGCTATACAGGGGGTGAGGGGCCCCGGCATTTT | CASSYTGGEGPRHF
NA | TRBJ1-5 | TRBV7-2 | NA | TGTGCCAGCAGCCTAAGTTACAATCAGCCCCAGCATTTT | CASSLSYNQPQHF
NA | TRBJ1-4 | TRBV6-1 | NA | TGTGCCAGCAGTGAATACGCAGGGGCAACTAATGAAAAACTGTTTTTT | CASSEYAGATNEKLFF
NA | TRBJ2-1 | TRBV6-6 | NA | TGTGCCAGCAGTTACCCGCCGGGTAACTACAATGAGCAGTTCTTC | CASSYPPGNYNEQFF
NA | TRBJ1-1 | TRBV25-1 | NA | TGTGCCAGCAGTGAATGGACCGGTGACGGGAGGGTCACTGAAGCTTTCTTT | CASSEWTGDGRVTEAFF
TRBD2 | TRBJ2-5 | TRBV5-4 | NA | TGTGCCAGCAGCGCCGGACTAGCGGGGGACGAAGAGACCCAGTACTTC | CASSAGLAGDEETQYF
TRBD1 | TRBJ1-1 | TRBV2 | NA | TGTGCCAGCAGTGACCCCGGACCGACAGGGTACACTGAAGCTTTCTTT | CASSDPGPTGYTEAFF
TRBD1 | TRBJ2-2 | TRBV10-1 | NA | TGCGCCAGCGCAGGGGGCGCCGCCGACACCGGGGAGCTGTTTTTT | CASAGGAADTGELFF
NA | TRBJ2-1 | TRBV27 | NA | TGTGCCAGCAGTTTTTCCGGGAGCTCCTACAATGAGCAGTTCTTC | CASSFSGSSYNEQFF
NA | TRBJ2-2 | TRBV5-1 | NA | TGCGCCAGCAGCTCGGGGACAACGAACACCGGGGAGCTGTTTTTT | CASSSGTTNTGELFF
NA | TRBJ2-1 | TRBV6-6 | few | TGTGCCAGCAGTTACGTCAGGGAAGATGAGCGGCAGTTCTTC | CASSYVREDERQFF
TRBD1 | TRBJ1-5 | TRBV6-6 | NA | TGTGCCAGCAGAGACAGGGGGGCGGATCAGCCCCAGCATTTT | CASRDRGADQPQHF
NA | TRBJ1-2 | TRBV18 | NA | TGTGCCAGCTCACCCGCCACCGGGACGACGGAGGGCTACACCTTC | CASSPATGTTEGYTF
NA | TRBJ1-1 | TRBV11-2 | NA | TGTGCCAGCAGCTTAGGAGCGAACACTGAAGCTTTCTTT | CASSLGANTEAFF
NA | TRBJ1-2 | TRBV2 | NA | TGTGCCAGCCACAGGGCACGCGGCTACACCTTC | CASHRARGYTF
NA | TRBJ1-6 | TRBV27 | NA | TGTGCCAGCAGTTTCGGGGGGTTTGGTTCACCCCTCCACTTT | CASSFGGFGSPLHF
TRBD1 | TRBJ1-1 | TRBV11-3 | NA | TGTGCCAGCAGCTTAGATGGTTGGACAGGTCACACTGAAGCTTTCTTT | CASSLDGWTGHTEAFF
NA | TRBJ1-2 | TRBV19 | NA | TGTGCCAGTAGTATTCTGGGAAGCGACTATGGCTACACCTTC | CASSILGSDYGYTF
NA | TRBJ1-2 | TRBV6-5 | NA | TGTGCCAGCAGTGTCCGGGACCTTTATGGCTACACCTTC | CASSVRDLYGYTF
NA | TRBJ2-7 | TRBV29-1 | NA | TGCAGCGTTGAAGATCGATCAAGGGGGTACGAGCAGTACTTC | CSVEDRSRGYEQYF
NA | TRBJ1-2 | TRBV6-5 | NA | TGTGCCAGCAGTTACTCGCCAGGAACTAACTATGGCTACACCTTC | CASSYSPGTNYGYTF
NA | TRBJ1-5 | TRBV6-4 | NA | TGTGCCAGCAGTGACGGGGGTCAGCCCCAGCATTTT | CASSDGGQPQHF
NA | TRBJ2-2 | TRBV21-1 | NA | TGTGCCAGCACCACGGCGGGACAGGGGGGAACCGGGGAGCTGTTTTTT | CASTTAGQGGTGELFF
NA | TRBJ2-3 | TRBV6-1 | NA | TGTGCCAGCAGAACCGATAGGGCAGATACGCAGTATTTT | CASRTDRADTQYF
NA | TRBJ2-7 | TRBV5-1 | NA | TGCGCCAGCAGCCATCCGACAGGTCCCCTCTACGAGCAGTACTTC | CASSHPTGPLYEQYF
NA | TRBJ1-1 | TRBV4-1 | NA | TGCGCCAGCAGCCAAGCCCCTCCGAGGACTGAAGCTTTCTTT | CASSQAPPRTEAFF
TRBD2 | TRBJ2-3 | TRBV10-3 | NA | TGTGCCATCAGTGCCCAAACTAGCGGGCGGGCCTACACAGATACGCAGTATTTT | CAISAQTSGRAYTDTQYF
TRBD2 | TRBJ2-1 | TRBV6-6 | NA | TGTGCCAGCAGCGAGCGGGGGGCTTTTGATAATGAGCAGTTCTTC | CASSERGAFDNEQFF
TRBD1 | TRBJ1-6 | TRBV19 | NA | TGTGCCAGTAGTATACCAGGGGGGAATTCACCCCTCCACTTT | CASSIPGGNSPLHF
NA | TRBJ2-7 | TRBV19 | NA | TGTGCCAGTAGTATAGCCCAGGGCCCCTACGAGCAGTACTTC | CASSIAQGPYEQYF
NA | TRBJ1-2 | TRBV6-6 | NA | TGTGCCAGCAGTGCGGAGATAGGATCATTCTATGGCTACACCTTC | CASSAEIGSFYGYTF
NA | TRBJ2-7 | TRBV5-8 | NA | TGTGCCAGCAGCTTTCAGGGCTACGAGCAGTACTTC | CASSFQGYEQYF
NA | TRBJ1-1 | TRBV29-1 | NA | TGCAGCGCTCAGACAGCCACCACTGAAGCTTTCTTT | CSAQTATTEAFF
NA | TRBJ2-7 | TRBV29-1 | few | TGCAGCGTTGAAGGTATTTCCTACGAGCAGTACTTC | CSVEGISYEQYF
TRBD1 | TRBJ1-6 | TRBV9 | NA | TGTGCCAGCAGCGGGGACAGGGGTTGGGCACCCCTCCACTTT | CASSGDRGWAPLHF
NA | TRBJ1-1 | TRBV2 | few | TGTGCCAGCAGACAGGGCAACGAAGCTTTCTTT | CASRQGNEAFF
NA | TRBJ1-4 | TRBV19 | NA | TGTGCCAGTAGACGGACCCTATCAATTAATGAAAAACTGTTTTTT | CASRRTLSINEKLFF
NA | TRBJ1-5 | TRBV2 | NA | TGTGCCAGCAGCCGACCGCTATTAGGAGGAGGTCAGCCCCAGCATTTT | CASSRPLLGGGQPQHF
TRBD1 | TRBJ1-5 | TRBV29-1 | NA | TGCAGCGTCACAGGGGGTAGCAATCAGCCCCAGCATTTT | CSVTGGSNQPQHF
NA | TRBJ1-1 | TRBV29-1 | NA | TGCAGCGTTGATACCCTCGGGGGCGGGAGGGACACTGAAGCTTTCTTT | CSVDTLGGGRDTEAFF
TRBD1 | TRBJ1-4 | TRBV5-4 | NA | TGTGCCAGCAGCCTTGGACAGGGGGCGAACGTGGGTGAAAAACTGTTTTTT | CASSLGQGANVGEKLFF
NA | TRBJ2-7 | TRBV7-9 | few | TGTGCCAGCAGCTTTCAGGTGGCCGAGCAGTACTTC | CASSFQVAEQYF
TRBD2 | TRBJ2-5 | TRBV2 | NA | TGTGCCAGCAGTGAATCGTGGCGGGGGAAACAAGAGACCCAGTACTTC | CASSESWRGKQETQYF